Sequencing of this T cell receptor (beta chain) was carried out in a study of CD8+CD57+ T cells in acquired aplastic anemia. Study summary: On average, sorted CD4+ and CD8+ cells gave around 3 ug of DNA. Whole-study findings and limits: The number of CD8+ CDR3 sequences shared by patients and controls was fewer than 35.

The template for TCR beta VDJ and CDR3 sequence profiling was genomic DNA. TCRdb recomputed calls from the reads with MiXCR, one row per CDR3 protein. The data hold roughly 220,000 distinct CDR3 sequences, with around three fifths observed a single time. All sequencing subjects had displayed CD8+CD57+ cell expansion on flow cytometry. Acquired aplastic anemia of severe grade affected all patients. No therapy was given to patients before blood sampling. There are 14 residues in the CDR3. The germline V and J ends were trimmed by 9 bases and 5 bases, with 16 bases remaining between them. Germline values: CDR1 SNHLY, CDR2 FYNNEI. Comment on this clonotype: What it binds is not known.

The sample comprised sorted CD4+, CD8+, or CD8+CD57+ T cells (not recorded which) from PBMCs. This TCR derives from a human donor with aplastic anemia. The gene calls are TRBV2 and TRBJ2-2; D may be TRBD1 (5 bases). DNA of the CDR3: TGTGCCAGGGGCACGACAGTATGGACCGGGGAGCTGTTTTTT. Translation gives CARGTTVWTGELFF.